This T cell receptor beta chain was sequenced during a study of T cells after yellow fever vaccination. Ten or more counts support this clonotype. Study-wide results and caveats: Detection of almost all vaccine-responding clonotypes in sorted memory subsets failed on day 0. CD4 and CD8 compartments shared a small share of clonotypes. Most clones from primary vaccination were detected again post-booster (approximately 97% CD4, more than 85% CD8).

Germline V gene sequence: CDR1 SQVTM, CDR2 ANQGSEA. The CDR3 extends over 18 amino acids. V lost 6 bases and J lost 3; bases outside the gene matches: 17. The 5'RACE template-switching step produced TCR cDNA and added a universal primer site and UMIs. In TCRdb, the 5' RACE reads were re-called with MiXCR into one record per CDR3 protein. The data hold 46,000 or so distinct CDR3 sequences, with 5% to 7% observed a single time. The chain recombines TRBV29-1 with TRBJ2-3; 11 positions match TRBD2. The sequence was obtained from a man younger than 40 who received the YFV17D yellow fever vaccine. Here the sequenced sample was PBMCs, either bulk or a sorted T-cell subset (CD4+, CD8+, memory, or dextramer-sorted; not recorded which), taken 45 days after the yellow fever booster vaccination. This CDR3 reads CSVNGLAGPGGGTDTQYF. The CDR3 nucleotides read TGCAGCGTCAATGGACTAGCGGGCCCCGGGGGTGGTACAGATACGCAGTATTTT.